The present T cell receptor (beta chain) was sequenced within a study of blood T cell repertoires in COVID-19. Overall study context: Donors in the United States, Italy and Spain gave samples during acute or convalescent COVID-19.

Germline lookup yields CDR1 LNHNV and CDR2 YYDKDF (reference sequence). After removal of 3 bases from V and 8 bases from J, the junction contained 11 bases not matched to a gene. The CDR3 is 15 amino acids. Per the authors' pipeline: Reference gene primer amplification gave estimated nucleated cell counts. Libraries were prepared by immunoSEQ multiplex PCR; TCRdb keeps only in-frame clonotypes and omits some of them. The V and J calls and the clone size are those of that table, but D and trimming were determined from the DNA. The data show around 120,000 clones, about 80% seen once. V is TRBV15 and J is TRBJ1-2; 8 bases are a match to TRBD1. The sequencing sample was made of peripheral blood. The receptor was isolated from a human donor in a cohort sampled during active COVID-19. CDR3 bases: TGTGCCACCAGCAGGGCTGACAGGGGCGGTGGAGGCTACACCTTC. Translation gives CATSRADRGGGGYTF. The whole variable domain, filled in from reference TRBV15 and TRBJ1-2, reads DAMVIQNPRYQVTQFGKPVTLSCSQTLNHNVMYWYQQKSSQAPKLLFHYYDKDFNNEADTPDNFQSRRPNTSFCFLDIRSPGLGDTAMYLCATSRADRGGGGYTFGSGTRLTVV.